This T cell receptor (beta chain) was observed in a study of siplizumab effects on memory and regulatory T cells. Study context: Siplizumab-treated (around 1.1 ug/mL) and drug-free mixed lymphocyte reactions were paired. Regarding the study as a whole: Naive T cells were seemingly more diverse than memory cells, and major contributions to the alloresponse seemed to be made by them. Phenotypic classification as naive or memory proved unattainable for roughly 75-97% of proliferating CD4+ or CD8+ clones.

This clone was observed once. Its antigen is undetermined. Trimming cost V 0 bases and J 2 bases, with 15 bases left between them. CDR3 length equals 17 residues. CDR1 and CDR2 from the germline V gene are SGHRS and YFSETQ. The method was immunoSEQ multiplex PCR; TCRdb's version includes in-frame clones alone and lacks a portion of them. The sample has 9,500 to 15,000 clones, about 44% seen once. Coculturing at 37°C lasted about six days for the mixed lymphocyte reaction cells. J is TRBJ2-1 and V is TRBV5-1, with D tentatively TRBD1 or TRBD2 (6 bases each). The sample taken for sequencing was CFSE-low (dividing) CD8+ T cells sorted from an allogeneic mixed lymphocyte reaction. This sequence was found in a human donor in good health; the cells came from an allogeneic mixed lymphocyte reaction. Some clones in this sample may be carry-over from other donors' samples. CDR3 region: CASSLALLGGTYNEQFF. Here the CDR3 DNA reads TGCGCCAGCAGCTTGGCCCTTTTGGGGGGCACCTACAATGAGCAGTTCTTC.